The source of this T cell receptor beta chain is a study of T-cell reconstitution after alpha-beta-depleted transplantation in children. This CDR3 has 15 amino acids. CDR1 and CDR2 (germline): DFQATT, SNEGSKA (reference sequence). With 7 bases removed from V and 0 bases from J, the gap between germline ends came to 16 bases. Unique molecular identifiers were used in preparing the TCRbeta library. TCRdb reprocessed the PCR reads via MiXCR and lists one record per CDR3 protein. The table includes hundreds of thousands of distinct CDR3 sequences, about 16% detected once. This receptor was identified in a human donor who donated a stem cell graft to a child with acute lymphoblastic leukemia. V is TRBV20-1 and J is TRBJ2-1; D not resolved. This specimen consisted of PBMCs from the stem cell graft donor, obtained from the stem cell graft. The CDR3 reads CSVRRLVSSYNEQFF. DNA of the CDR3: TGCAGTGTCAGGAGATTGGTGAGCTCCTACAATGAGCAGTTCTTC.